These 14 T cell receptor beta chains share one sample of origin, sequenced in a study of beta chain features in type 1 diabetes. TCRB transcripts that were expressed got sequenced, as all of the isolated RNA had been reverse transcribed. Sequenced by immunoSEQ multiplex PCR; TCRdb stores in-frame clones only, minus some. The sample has some 220,000 clones; approximately 11% are singletons. The sequenced material came from central memory CD4+ T cells from blood. Source of these receptors: a man younger than 30 in good health.

The chain combines TRBV29-1 with TRBJ2-7; TRBD2 aligns across 9 bases. Germline V gene data show CDR1 as SQVTM and CDR2 as ANQGSEA. After removal of 4 bases from V and 9 bases from J, the junction contained 10 bases not matched to a gene. The CDR3 spans 13 residues. The CDR3 DNA reads TGCAGCGTTGTAGGTAGCGGGAGATCGGGGCAGTACTTC. Encoded protein: CSVVGSGRSGQYF.

This clone was found many times. CDR3 region: CSVLSGRGANEQFF. In DNA, the CDR3 is TGCAGCGTCCTCAGCGGGAGAGGAGCGAATGAGCAGTTCTTC. The V and J genes are TRBV29-1 and TRBJ2-1; 8 bases line up with TRBD2. Germline V gives CDR1 SQVTM, CDR2 ANQGSEA. The CDR3 consists of 14 residues. V lost 6 bases, J lost 7 bases, and 11 bases stayed unmatched.

This chain connects TRBV2 to TRBJ2-5, with D maybe TRBD2 (6 bases). The V gene's germline CDR1 is SNHLY and CDR2 FYNNEI. V lost 0 bases to trimming and J lost 5 bases, with 7 bases between them. The CDR3 is made up of 13 amino acids. CDR3 nucleotide sequence: TGTGCCAGCAGTGAAGCGGAGGGGGAGACCCAGTACTTC. Translation gives CASSEAEGETQYF.

In its sample, this clone was seen many times. The chain combines TRBV2 with TRBJ2-3, with D possibly matching TRBD2 (6 bases). CDR3 length equals 15 residues. Germline-derived CDR1 and CDR2 are SNHLY and FYNNEI. Trimming took off 2 bases at V and 3 bases at J, with 12 bases between the two ends. CDR3 sequence (DNA): TGTGCCAGCAGTGAACGGAGGGTCGGGACAGATACGCAGTATTTT. This codes for CASSERRVGTDTQYF.

The chain recombines TRBV7-2 with TRBJ2-5, with 9 bases fitting TRBD2. This CDR3 spans 15 amino acids. The V and J ends lost 5 bases and 5 bases, in that order; junction bases with no gene match: 9. CDR1 is SGHTA, CDR2 FQGNSA, per germline. CDR3 loop: CASSPRLAEGETQYF. The CDR3 DNA is TGTGCCAGCAGCCCCCGACTAGCGGAGGGGGAGACCCAGTACTTC. Filled out from reference TRBV7-2 and TRBJ2-5, the complete variable domain reads GAGVSQSPSNKVTEKGKDVELRCDPISGHTALYWYRQSLGQGLEFLIYFQGNSAPDKSGLPSDRFSAERTGGSVSTLTIQRTQQEDSAVYLCASSPRLAEGETQYFGPGTRLLVL.

This clone was picked up a small number of times. The V and J genes are TRBV21-1 and TRBJ2-3. TRBV21-1 is classified as a pseudogene. The CDR3 has 13 amino acids. In nucleotides, the CDR3 is TGTGCCAGCAGCAAAAAGACGGTCGATACGCAGTATTTT. Protein product: CASSKKTVDTQYF.

This clone appeared many times. CDR3 DNA: TGTGCCAGCAGCTTAGCCGGGACGACCCAGTACTTC. It yields the protein CASSLAGTTQYF. J is TRBJ2-5 and V is TRBV7-2; D assignment may be TRBD1 or TRBD2 (5 bases each). Germline V CDR1 and CDR2: SGHTA, FQGNSA. The CDR3 extends over 12 amino acids. With 0 bases removed from V and 7 bases from J, the gap between germline ends came to 6 bases.

This clone has more than one count but fewer than ten. This chain joins TRBV6-5 and TRBJ2-2, with D possibly matching TRBD2 (6 bases). CDR3 length: 13 residues. Trimming cost V 7 bases and J 7 bases, with 13 bases left between them. Germline lookup yields CDR1 MNHEY and CDR2 SVGAGI. The CDR3 region is CASNPSGRGELFF. CDR3 DNA sequence: TGTGCCAGCAACCCAAGCGGGCGCGGGGAGCTGTTTTTT.

This chain links TRBV14 with TRBJ1-5; D perhaps matches TRBD1 (5 bases). The germline gives CDR1 SGHDN, CDR2 FVKESK. The ends were cut back, 7 bases at V and 8 bases at J, with 21 bases in the middle. CDR3 length equals 15 residues. For the CDR3, the DNA is TGTGCCAGCAAACCGGGCCGCGGGGGAGTGGAGCCCCAGCATTTT. Residues: CASKPGRGGVEPQHF.

This clone was seen more than once but under ten times. This chain links TRBV6-1 with TRBJ2-7, with 10 bases aligning to TRBD2. Looked up from germline, CDR1 is MNHNS and CDR2 is SASEGT. The junction had 8 bases not matched to a gene; V was cut back by 8 bases and J by 4 bases. CDR3 length: 14 amino acids. The CDR3 bases are TGTGCCAGCCTCCCAACTAGCGGGATGTACGAGCAGTACTTC. The encoded protein is CASLPTSGMYEQYF.

This sequence joins TRBV6-6 and TRBJ2-3; no firm D call. The CDR3 sequence is 16 residues long. Germline V gives CDR1 MNHNY, CDR2 SVGAGI (reference sequence). Deletions cut 0 bases from V and 2 bases from J, with 12 bases between. The CDR3 loop reads CASSYSPLASTDTQYF. The CDR3 coding sequence is TGTGCCAGCAGTTACTCCCCCCTCGCGTCCACAGATACGCAGTATTTT.

As concerns this clone: Within the sample, other DNA sequences also encode this same CDR3. The rearrangement uses TRBV7-9 and TRBJ2-1; 12 positions agree with TRBD2. The CDR3 length is 15 residues. Trimming took 1 base from V and 6 from J; bases not matched to a gene: 1. CDR1 and CDR2 from the germline V gene are SEHNR and FQNEAQ (reference sequence). CDR3 sequence: CASSLGTSGINEQFF. CDR3 coding DNA: TGTGCCAGCAGCTTAGGGACTAGCGGGATCAATGAGCAGTTCTTC.

This clone appeared a few times. The V call is TRBV7-8, the J call TRBJ2-7; 8 bases fit TRBD2. The CDR3 is 13 amino acids. Trimming took 1 base from V and 6 from J; bases not matched to a gene: 2. Germline lookup yields CDR1 SGHVS and CDR2 FQNEAQ. The CDR3 bases are TGTGCCAGCAGCTTAGTAGCGGGGTTCGAGCAGTACTTC. Translated: CASSLVAGFEQYF.

This clone was seen only a few times. The rearrangement uses TRBV15 and TRBJ2-3; unclear D gene. V lost 3 bases, J lost 2 bases, and 9 bases lay in between. Germline V gives CDR1 LNHNV, CDR2 YYDKDF (reference sequence). The CDR3 sequence is 14 residues long. Here the CDR3 reads CATSRGSATDTQYF. DNA of the CDR3: TGTGCCACCAGCAGGGGTTCGGCCACAGATACGCAGTATTTT.